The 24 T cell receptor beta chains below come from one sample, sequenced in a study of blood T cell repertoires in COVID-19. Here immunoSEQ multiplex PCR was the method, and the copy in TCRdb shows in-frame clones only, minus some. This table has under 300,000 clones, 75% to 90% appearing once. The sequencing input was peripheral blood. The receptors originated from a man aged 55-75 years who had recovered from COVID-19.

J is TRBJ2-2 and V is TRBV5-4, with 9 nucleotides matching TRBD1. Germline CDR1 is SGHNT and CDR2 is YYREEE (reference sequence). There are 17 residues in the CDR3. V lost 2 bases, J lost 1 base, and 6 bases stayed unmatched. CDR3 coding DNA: TGTGCCAGCAGCTTACCTCGACAGGGGGGGAACACCGGGGAGCTGTTTTTT. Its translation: CASSLPRQGGNTGELFF.

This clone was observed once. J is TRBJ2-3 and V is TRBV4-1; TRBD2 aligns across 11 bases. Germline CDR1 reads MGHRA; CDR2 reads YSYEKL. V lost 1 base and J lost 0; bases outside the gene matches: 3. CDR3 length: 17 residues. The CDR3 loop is CASSQVLAGGSTDTQYF. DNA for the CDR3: TGCGCCAGCAGCCAAGTCCTAGCGGGGGGCAGCACAGATACGCAGTATTTT.

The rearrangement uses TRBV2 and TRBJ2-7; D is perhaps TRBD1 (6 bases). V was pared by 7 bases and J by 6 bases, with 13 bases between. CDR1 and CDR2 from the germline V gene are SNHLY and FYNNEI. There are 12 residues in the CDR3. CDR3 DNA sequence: TGTGCCAGCACCCAACAGGGTCGCGAGCAGTACTTC. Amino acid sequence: CASTQQGREQYF. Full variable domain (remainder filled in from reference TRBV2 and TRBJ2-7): EPEVTQTPSHQVTQMGQEVILRCVPISNHLYFYWYRQILGQKVEFLVSFYNNEISEKSEIFDDQFSVERPDGSNFTLKIRSTKLEDSAMYFCASTQQGREQYFGPGTRLTVT.

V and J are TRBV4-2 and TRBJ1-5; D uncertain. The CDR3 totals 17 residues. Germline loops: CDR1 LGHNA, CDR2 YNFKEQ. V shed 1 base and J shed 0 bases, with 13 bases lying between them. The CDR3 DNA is TGTGCCAGCAGCCAAGCACAGAACTCTTATAGCAATCAGCCCCAGCATTTT. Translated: CASSQAQNSYSNQPQHF.

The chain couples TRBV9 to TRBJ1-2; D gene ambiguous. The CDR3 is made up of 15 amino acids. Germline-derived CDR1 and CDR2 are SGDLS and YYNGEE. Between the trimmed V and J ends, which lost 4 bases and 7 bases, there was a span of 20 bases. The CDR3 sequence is CASSPFEERASGYTF. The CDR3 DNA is TGTGCCAGCAGCCCCTTCGAGGAGCGGGCCAGTGGCTACACCTTC.

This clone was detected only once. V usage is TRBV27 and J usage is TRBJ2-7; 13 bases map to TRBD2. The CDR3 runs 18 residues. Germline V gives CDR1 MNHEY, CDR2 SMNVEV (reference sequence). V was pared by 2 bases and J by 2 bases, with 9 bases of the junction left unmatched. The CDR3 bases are TGTGCCAGCAGTTTAAAAGGGACTAGCGGGGACTTAACCTACGAGCAGTACTTC. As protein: CASSLKGTSGDLTYEQYF.

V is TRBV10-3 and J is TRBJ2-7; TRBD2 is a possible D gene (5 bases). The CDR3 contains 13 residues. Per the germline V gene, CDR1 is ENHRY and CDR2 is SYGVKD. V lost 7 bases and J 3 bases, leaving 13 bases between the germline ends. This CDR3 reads CAINPTKYYEQYF. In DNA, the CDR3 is TGTGCCATCAATCCGACTAAATACTACGAGCAGTACTTC.

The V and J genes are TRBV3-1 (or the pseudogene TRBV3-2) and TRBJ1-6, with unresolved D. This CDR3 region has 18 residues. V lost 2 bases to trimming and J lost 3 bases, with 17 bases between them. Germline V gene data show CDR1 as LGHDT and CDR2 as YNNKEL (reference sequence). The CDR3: CASSQSGRGSLYNSPLHF. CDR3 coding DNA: TGTGCCAGCAGCCAATCCGGTCGGGGATCCCTCTATAATTCACCCCTCCACTTT.

DNA of the CDR3: TGTGCCAGCAGCCACGACAGGAATTCACCCCTCCACTTT. This gives the protein CASSHDRNSPLHF. The rearrangement links TRBV5-6 to TRBJ1-6; tentatively, D is TRBD1 (6 bases). Germline V CDR1 and CDR2: SGHDT, YYEEEE. V was trimmed by 4 bases and J by 7 bases, leaving 9 bases between them. The CDR3 has 13 amino acids.

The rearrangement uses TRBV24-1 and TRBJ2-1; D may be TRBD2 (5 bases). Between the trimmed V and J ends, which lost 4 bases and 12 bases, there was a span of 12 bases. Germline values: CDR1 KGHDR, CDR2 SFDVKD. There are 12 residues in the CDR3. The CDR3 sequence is CATSEARGRQFF. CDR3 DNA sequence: TGTGCCACCAGTGAGGCCCGAGGGAGGCAGTTCTTC.

CDR3 protein: CATRSSGGGETQYF. In DNA, the CDR3 is TGTGCCACCAGAAGTAGTGGGGGGGGAGAGACCCAGTACTTC. The V call is TRBV24-1, the J call TRBJ2-5; 7 bases line up with TRBD2. Germline V gene lookup returns CDR1 KGHDR and CDR2 SFDVKD. This CDR3 region has 14 residues. V lost 7 bases, J lost 4 bases, and 8 bases stayed unmatched.

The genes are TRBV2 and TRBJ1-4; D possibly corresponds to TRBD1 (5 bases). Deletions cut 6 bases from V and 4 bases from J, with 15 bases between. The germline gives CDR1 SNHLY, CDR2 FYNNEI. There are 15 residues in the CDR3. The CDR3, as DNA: TGTGCCAGCAGGACCGGGACTACAAGTAATGAAAAACTGTTTTTT. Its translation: CASRTGTTSNEKLFF.

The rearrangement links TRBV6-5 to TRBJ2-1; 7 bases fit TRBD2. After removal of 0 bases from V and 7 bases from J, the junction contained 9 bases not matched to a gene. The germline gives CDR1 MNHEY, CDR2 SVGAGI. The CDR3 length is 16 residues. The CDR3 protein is CASSYSLARIRNEQFF. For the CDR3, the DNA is TGTGCCAGCAGTTACTCACTAGCGCGCATAAGGAATGAGCAGTTCTTC.

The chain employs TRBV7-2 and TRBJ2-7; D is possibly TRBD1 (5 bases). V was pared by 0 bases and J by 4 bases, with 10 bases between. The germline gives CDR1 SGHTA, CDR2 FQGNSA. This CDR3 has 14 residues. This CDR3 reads CASSLAGQIYEQYF. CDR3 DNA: TGTGCCAGCAGCTTAGCGGGGCAAATTTACGAGCAGTACTTC.

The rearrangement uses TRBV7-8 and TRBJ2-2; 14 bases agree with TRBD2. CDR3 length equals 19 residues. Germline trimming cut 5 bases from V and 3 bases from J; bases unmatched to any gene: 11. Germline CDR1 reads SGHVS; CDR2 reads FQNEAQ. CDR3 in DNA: TGTGCCAGCAGCCTAAGACCGGGACTAGCGGGGGTTCACACCGGGGAGCTGTTTTTT. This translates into CASSLRPGLAGVHTGELFF. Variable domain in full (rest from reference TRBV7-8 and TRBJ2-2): GAGVSQSPRYKVAKRGQDVALRCDPISGHVSLFWYQQALGQGPEFLTYFQNEAQLDKSGLPSDRFFAERPEGSVSTLKIQRTQQEDSAVYLCASSLRPGLAGVHTGELFFGEGSRLTVL.

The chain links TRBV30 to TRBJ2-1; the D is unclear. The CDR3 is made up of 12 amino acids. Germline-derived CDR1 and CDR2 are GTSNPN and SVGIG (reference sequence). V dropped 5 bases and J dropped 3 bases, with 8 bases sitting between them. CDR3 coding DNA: TGTGCCTGGCTAAGTGGCTACAATGAGCAGTTCTTC. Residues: CAWLSGYNEQFF.

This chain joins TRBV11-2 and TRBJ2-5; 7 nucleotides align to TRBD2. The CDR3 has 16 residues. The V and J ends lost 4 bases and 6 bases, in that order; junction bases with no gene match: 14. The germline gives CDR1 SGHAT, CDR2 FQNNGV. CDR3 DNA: TGTGCCAGCAGCTCTGGAACACGGACTAGTCTAAAGACCCAGTACTTC. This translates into CASSSGTRTSLKTQYF.

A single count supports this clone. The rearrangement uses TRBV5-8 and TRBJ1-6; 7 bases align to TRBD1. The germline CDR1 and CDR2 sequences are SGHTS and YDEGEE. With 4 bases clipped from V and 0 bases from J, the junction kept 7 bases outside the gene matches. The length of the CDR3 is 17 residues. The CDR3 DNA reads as TGTGCCAGCAGCAGGGGACAGATGAGCTCCTATAATTCACCCCTCCACTTT. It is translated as CASSRGQMSSYNSPLHF.

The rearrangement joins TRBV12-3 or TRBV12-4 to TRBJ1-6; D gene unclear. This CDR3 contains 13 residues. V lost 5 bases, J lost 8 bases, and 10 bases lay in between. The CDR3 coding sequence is TGTGCCAGCAGTACCGCTACCTATTCACCCCTCCACTTT. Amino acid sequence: CASSTATYSPLHF.

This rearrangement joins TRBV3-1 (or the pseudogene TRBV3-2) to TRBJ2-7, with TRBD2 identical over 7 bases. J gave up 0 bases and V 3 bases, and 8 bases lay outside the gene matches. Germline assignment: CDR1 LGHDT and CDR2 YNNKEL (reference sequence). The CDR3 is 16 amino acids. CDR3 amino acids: CASSQDPSGRSYEQYF. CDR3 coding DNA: TGTGCCAGCAGCCAGGACCCTAGCGGACGCTCCTACGAGCAGTACTTC.

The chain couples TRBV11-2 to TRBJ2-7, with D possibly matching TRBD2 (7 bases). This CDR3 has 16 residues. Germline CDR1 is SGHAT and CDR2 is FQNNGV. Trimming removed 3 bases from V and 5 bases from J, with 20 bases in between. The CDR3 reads CASSLRGGALMDEQYF. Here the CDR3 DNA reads TGTGCCAGCAGCTTGCGAGGGGGGGCCTTAATGGACGAGCAGTACTTC.

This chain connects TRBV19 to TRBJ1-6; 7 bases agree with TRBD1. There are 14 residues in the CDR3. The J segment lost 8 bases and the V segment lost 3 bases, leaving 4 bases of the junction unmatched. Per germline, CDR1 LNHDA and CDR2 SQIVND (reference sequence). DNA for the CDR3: TGTGCCAGTAGTATCGGGCAGGGGGATTCACCCCTCCACTTT. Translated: CASSIGQGDSPLHF.

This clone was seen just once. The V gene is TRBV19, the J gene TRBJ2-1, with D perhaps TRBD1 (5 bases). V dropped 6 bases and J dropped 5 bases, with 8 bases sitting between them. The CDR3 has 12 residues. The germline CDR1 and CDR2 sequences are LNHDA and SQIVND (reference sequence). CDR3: CASRTDNNEQFF. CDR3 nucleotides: TGTGCCAGTAGGACAGATAACAATGAGCAGTTCTTC.

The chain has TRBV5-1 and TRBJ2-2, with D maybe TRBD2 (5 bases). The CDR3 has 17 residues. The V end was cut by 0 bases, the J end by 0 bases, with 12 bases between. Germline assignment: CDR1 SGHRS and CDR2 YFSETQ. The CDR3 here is CASSLGGRSTNTGELFF. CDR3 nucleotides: TGCGCCAGCAGCTTGGGAGGGCGATCAACGAACACCGGGGAGCTGTTTTTT.